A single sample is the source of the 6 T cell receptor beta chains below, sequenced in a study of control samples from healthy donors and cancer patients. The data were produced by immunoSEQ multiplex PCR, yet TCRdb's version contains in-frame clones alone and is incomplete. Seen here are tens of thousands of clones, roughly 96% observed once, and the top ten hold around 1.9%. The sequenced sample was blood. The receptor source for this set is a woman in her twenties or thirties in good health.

The CDR3 sequence is CASSGDYSYNEQFF. The CDR3 nucleotides are TGTGCCAGCAGCGGGGACTACTCCTACAATGAGCAGTTCTTC. This chain uses TRBV5-6 with TRBJ2-1, with 7 bases fitting TRBD2. V trimming: 4 bases; J trimming: 0 bases; junction bases outside the gene matches: 1. The germline CDR1 and CDR2 sequences are SGHDT and YYEEEE. CDR3 size: 14 residues.

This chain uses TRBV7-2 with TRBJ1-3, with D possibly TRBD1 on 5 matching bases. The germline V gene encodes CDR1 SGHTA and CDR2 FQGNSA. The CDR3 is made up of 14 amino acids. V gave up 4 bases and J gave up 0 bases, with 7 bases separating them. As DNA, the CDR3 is TGTGCCAGCAGCTGGACACTCTCTGGAAACACCATATATTTT. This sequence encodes CASSWTLSGNTIYF.

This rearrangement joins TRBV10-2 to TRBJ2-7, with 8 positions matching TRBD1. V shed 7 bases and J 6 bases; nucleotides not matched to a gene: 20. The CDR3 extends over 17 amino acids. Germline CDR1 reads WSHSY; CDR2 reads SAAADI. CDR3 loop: CASTSPSSGTGLPEQYF. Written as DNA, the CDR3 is TGCGCCAGCACCTCGCCCTCGTCCGGGACAGGTCTTCCCGAGCAGTACTTC.

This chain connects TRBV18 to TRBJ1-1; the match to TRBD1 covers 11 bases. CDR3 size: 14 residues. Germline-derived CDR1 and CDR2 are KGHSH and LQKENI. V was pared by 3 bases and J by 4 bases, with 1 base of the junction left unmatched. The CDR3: CASSPGQGVTEAFF. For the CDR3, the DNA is TGTGCCAGCTCACCGGGACAGGGGGTCACTGAAGCTTTCTTT.

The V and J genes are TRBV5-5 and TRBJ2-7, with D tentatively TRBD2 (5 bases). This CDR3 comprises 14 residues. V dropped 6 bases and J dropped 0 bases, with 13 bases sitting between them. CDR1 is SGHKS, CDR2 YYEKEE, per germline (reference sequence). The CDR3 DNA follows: TGTGCCAGCACCTGGGCGGGCGACTCCTACGAGCAGTACTTC. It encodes CASTWAGDSYEQYF.

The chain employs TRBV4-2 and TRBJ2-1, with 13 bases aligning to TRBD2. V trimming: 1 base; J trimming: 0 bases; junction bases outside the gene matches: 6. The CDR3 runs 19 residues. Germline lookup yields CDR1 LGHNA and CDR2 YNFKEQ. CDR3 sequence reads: CASSQGTSGGRRSYNEQFF. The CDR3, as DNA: TGTGCCAGCAGCCAAGGGACTAGCGGGGGCCGGCGCTCCTACAATGAGCAGTTCTTC.